The clone carrying this T cell receptor (beta chain) was counted only a few times. Its specificity is unknown. The sample belongs to a study of blood T cells in healthy people across ages. Overall study findings and caveats: Any conclusive comparison of naive versus antigen-experienced cells was prevented by using unsorted PBMCs.

Then a second PCR, running roughly 7 to 12 cycles, was carried out with a sample-barcoded 5' primer and a J-beta primer mix. TCRdb re-called the 5' RACE reads with MiXCR, one entry per CDR3 protein. The sample has roughly 720,000 distinct CDR3 sequences, about 55% seen once. Germline loops: CDR1 LGHDT, CDR2 YNNKEL (reference sequence). The CDR3 covers 13 residues. Trimming pared 0 bases from V and 6 bases from J, leaving 7 bases between. The rearrangement uses TRBV3-1 and TRBJ2-3; D remains unclear. Sequenced input: blood. The clonotype comes from an older man in good health. The CDR3 region is CASSQEVRDTQYF. The CDR3 region has the DNA TGTGCCAGCAGCCAAGAAGTGAGGGATACGCAGTATTTT.